Listed here are 14 T cell receptor beta chains from one sample, sequenced in a study of patients and donors after allogeneic stem cell transplantation. MiXCR, run by TCRdb on the RT-PCR reads, gives a single entry per CDR3 protein. The sample shows 150,000 to 200,000 distinct CDR3 sequences, about 32% of them seen only once. The sequenced sample consisted of blood, either unsorted or a sorted T cell fraction (not recorded which). The receptors derive from a human donor who was either an allogeneic HSCT recipient or a stem cell or donor lymphocyte infusion donor (not recorded which). It is not recorded whose cells these are; they may come from a transplant donor.

At least ten counts were recorded for this clonotype. This sequence joins TRBV11-3 and TRBJ1-2; weak D call: TRBD1 (5 bases). The CDR3 covers 16 residues. Germline loops: CDR1 SGHNT, CDR2 YENEEA. V lost 0 bases and J 4 bases, leaving 15 bases between the germline ends. Here the CDR3 DNA reads TGTGCCAGCAGCTTAGAACTACGGGGCAGTTTCTATGGCTACACCTTC. This sequence encodes CASSLELRGSFYGYTF. The variable domain in full, with the rest retrieved from reference TRBV11-3 and TRBJ1-2, is EAGVVQSPRYKIIEKKQPVAFWCNPISGHNTLYWYLQNLGQGPELLIRYENEEAVDDSQLPKDRFSAERLKGVDSTLKIQPAELGDSAVYLCASSLELRGSFYGYTFGSGTRLTVV.

This clonotype was found a few times. This chain uses TRBV6-5 with TRBJ2-3; 7 positions match TRBD2. CDR3 length: 14 residues. Germline V lookup: CDR1 MNHEY, CDR2 SVGAGI. J was trimmed by 6 bases and V by 0 bases; bases with no gene match: 3. CDR3 DNA: TGTGCCAGCAGTTACTCAGCGGGAACGGATACGCAGTATTTT. It yields the protein CASSYSAGTDTQYF.

In its sample, this clonotype was seen a few times. V usage is TRBV5-1 and J usage is TRBJ2-5; no clear D gene. The CDR3 spans 13 residues. Germline CDR1 SGHRS, CDR2 YFSETQ. V was trimmed by 2 bases and J by 5 bases, leaving 10 bases between them. The CDR3 loop is CASSFRSVETQYF. DNA for the CDR3: TGCGCCAGCAGCTTTCGAAGCGTCGAGACCCAGTACTTC.

The chain is built from TRBV27 and TRBJ1-1; 9 bases are shared with TRBD1. Per germline, CDR1 MNHEY and CDR2 SMNVEV (reference sequence). The CDR3 is made up of 16 amino acids. Trimming took 3 bases from V and 4 from J; bases not matched to a gene: 9. CDR3 residues: CASSFYRTGAGTEAFF. The CDR3 DNA follows: TGTGCCAGCAGTTTTTACCGGACAGGGGCGGGCACTGAAGCTTTCTTT.

The CDR3 DNA is TGCAGTGCTAGAGCCGTTTACCGGCCTACGGGACTACTGTTTTTT. Its protein product is CSARAVYRPTGLLFF. The chain combines TRBV20-1 with TRBJ1-4, with TRBD1 as a possible D gene (5 bases). This CDR3 is built from 15 residues. Per the germline V gene, CDR1 is DFQATT and CDR2 is SNEGSKA (reference sequence). V was shortened by 1 base and J by 13 bases, with 22 bases between the two germline ends.

This clonotype was seen many times. V usage is TRBV12-3 or TRBV12-4 and J usage is TRBJ1-1; D perhaps matches TRBD1 (6 bases). This CDR3 comprises 14 residues. The V gene lost 7 bases and the J gene lost 2 bases, with 14 bases spanning the gap. This CDR3 is CASTGQILNTEAFF. The CDR3 DNA sequence: TGTGCCAGCACCGGACAGATATTAAACACTGAAGCTTTCTTT.

The chain recombines TRBV7-3 with TRBJ2-1, with 13 positions matching TRBD2. The trim removed 3 bases at V and 4 bases at J, leaving 6 bases unmatched. This CDR3 is 17 amino acids long. Germline CDR1 is SGHTA and CDR2 is FQGTGA. The CDR3 bases are TGTGCCAGCAGCTTTTATCCGGGACTAGCGGGATACAATGAGCAGTTCTTC. Amino acids: CASSFYPGLAGYNEQFF.

The chain carries TRBV7-8 and TRBJ1-2; D not certain. Germline loops: CDR1 SGHVS, CDR2 FQNEAQ. The V end was cut by 2 bases, the J end by 4 bases, with 20 bases between. CDR3 length: 17 amino acids. CDR3 protein: CASSLRAPAGASYGYTF. The CDR3 DNA reads as TGTGCCAGCAGCTTAAGGGCCCCGGCAGGAGCAAGCTATGGCTACACCTTC.

This clonotype was observed at least ten times. This chain connects TRBV10-3 to TRBJ2-7; 9 bases match TRBD1. V lost 8 bases, J lost 0 bases, and 8 bases stayed unmatched. Germline lookup yields CDR1 ENHRY and CDR2 SYGVKD. CDR3 length equals 15 residues. The CDR3 DNA follows: TGTGCCATCCGCTCGACAGGGGGTGACTCCTACGAGCAGTACTTC. Protein product: CAIRSTGGDSYEQYF.

This clonotype showed up just a few times. This sequence joins TRBV20-1 and TRBJ2-1, with 7 bases aligning to TRBD2. The germline gives CDR1 DFQATT, CDR2 SNEGSKA (reference sequence). V lost 6 bases and J lost 4; bases outside the gene matches: 12. The CDR3 is 15 residues long. This chain's CDR3 is CSAGPTERGYNEQFF. The CDR3 region has the DNA TGCAGTGCGGGTCCTACAGAGCGGGGATACAATGAGCAGTTCTTC.

The V and J genes are TRBV6-5 and TRBJ2-2, with 9 bases fitting TRBD2. Germline CDR1 MNHEY, CDR2 SVGAGI. This CDR3 spans 18 amino acids. With 0 bases clipped from V and 2 bases from J, the junction kept 7 bases outside the gene matches. CDR3 residues: CASSYSLGGRGNTGELFF. The CDR3, as DNA: TGTGCCAGCAGTTACTCGCTGGGCGGGAGGGGAAACACCGGGGAGCTGTTTTTT.

The rearrangement uses TRBV4-3 and TRBJ2-4, with D uncertain. With 1 base removed from V and 6 bases from J, the gap between germline ends came to 7 bases. The CDR3 has 13 residues. Looked up from germline, CDR1 is LGHNA and CDR2 is YSLEER. CDR3 sequence: CASSQVTGNIQYF. The CDR3 bases are TGCGCCAGCAGCCAAGTAACGGGAAACATTCAGTACTTC.

This clonotype was seen at least ten times. The chain combines TRBV12-3 or TRBV12-4 with TRBJ1-1; 9 bases are a match to TRBD1. The V segment lost 3 bases and the J segment 2 bases; nucleotides outside the gene matches: 4. The CDR3 covers 15 residues. DNA of the CDR3: TGTGCCAGCAGTTTTGGGACAGGGACTAACACTGAAGCTTTCTTT. This gives the protein CASSFGTGTNTEAFF.

Of note for this clonotype: A read error may account for a junction end that differs from germline. This chain uses TRBV7-7 with TRBJ2-2, with TRBD2 matching 10 bases. This CDR3 comprises 17 residues. Germline CDR1 and CDR2: SSHAT and FNYEAQ (reference sequence). CDR3 coding DNA: TGTGCTAGCAGCTCGTTTCTAGCGGGAGTGCGGACCGGGGAGCTGTTTTTT. This encodes CASSSFLAGVRTGELFF.